This T cell receptor (beta chain) was obtained from a study of cytomegalovirus exposure and HLA in healthy donors. PCR was performed using 60 Vbeta and 13 Jbeta primers. Sequencing used immunoSEQ multiplex PCR; TCRdb keeps in-frame clones, though not all of them. The sample has under 200,000 clones; about 81% are singletons. CDR3 size: 11 residues. CDR1 is SNHLY and CDR2 is FYNNEI in the germline V gene. V was shortened by 6 bases and J by 2 bases, with 5 bases between the two germline ends. The specimen sequenced was PBMCs. The sequence was collected from a girl between 5 and 17 years old in good health and CMV-seropositive. The chain recombines TRBV2 with TRBJ2-7; maybe TRBD1 (5 bases). CDR3 nucleotide sequence: TGTGCCAGCAGAGGGGCCTACGAGCAGTACTTC. Translated, it gives CASRGAYEQYF.